Listed here are 14 T cell receptor beta chains from one sample, sequenced in a study of blood T cells in healthy people across ages. Alongside a J-beta primer mix, a sample-barcoded 5' primer served in a second PCR lasting about 7 to 12 cycles. Each CDR3 protein gets one entry after TCRdb re-called the 5' RACE reads with MiXCR. Of some 760,000 distinct CDR3 sequences listed, roughly 25% were seen once; the top ten hold 9.4%. These data also featured in a second study, about T cells of mothers and their children.

The specimen sequenced was blood. The receptors here all came from a boy under 18 in good health.

The table lists this clonotype with a few counts. The genes are TRBV27 and TRBJ1-2; D is unclear. V gave up 0 bases and J gave up 3 bases, with 5 bases separating them. Germline V gene sequence: CDR1 MNHEY, CDR2 SMNVEV (reference sequence). The CDR3 covers 13 residues. CDR3 DNA sequence: TGTGCCAGCAGTTTATCGGTACACTATGGCTACACCTTC. Its translation: CASSLSVHYGYTF.

This clonotype was counted only a few times. This sequence joins TRBV5-6 and TRBJ2-1; D is unresolved. The CDR3 loop spans 14 amino acids. Germline V CDR1 and CDR2: SGHDT, YYEEEE. V was pared by 1 base and J by 7 bases, with 12 bases between. The CDR3 coding sequence is TGTGCCAGCAGCTTGTTGCGTGACGGGAATGAGCAGTTCTTC. It codes for CASSLLRDGNEQFF.

V usage is TRBV18 and J usage is TRBJ2-3, with D uncertain. Germline CDR1 reads KGHSH; CDR2 reads LQKENI. This CDR3 region has 15 residues. The ends were cut back, 3 bases at V and 6 bases at J, with 16 bases in the middle. CDR3 in DNA: TGTGCCAGCTCACCTTGGGGTTTTGTCTTGGATACGCAGTATTTT. It codes for CASSPWGFVLDTQYF.

This chain uses TRBV20-1 with TRBJ2-7; D call uncertain. CDR1 DFQATT and CDR2 SNEGSKA come from the germline V gene (reference sequence). The CDR3 loop spans 14 amino acids. The germline V and J ends were trimmed by 5 bases and 0 bases, with 14 bases remaining between them. The CDR3 DNA reads TGCAGTGCTGGGCGGCAGGAGAACTCCTACGAGCAGTACTTC. This sequence encodes CSAGRQENSYEQYF.

In nucleotides, the CDR3 is TGTGCCAGTGGGCTAGGTGTGAACACCGGGGAGCTGTTTTTT. Amino acid sequence: CASGLGVNTGELFF. This sequence joins TRBV28 and TRBJ2-2; D remains unclear. V lost 9 bases and J 1 base, leaving 12 bases between the germline ends. The CDR3 has 14 residues. CDR1 and CDR2 (germline): MDHEN, SYDVKM.

This clonotype turned up a few times. The chain combines TRBV4-3 with TRBJ1-2; no firm D call. V was cut by 0 bases and J by 6 bases, with 14 bases left in between. The CDR3 is 15 amino acids. Germline CDR1 and CDR2: LGHNA and YSLEER. In DNA form, the CDR3 reads TGCGCCAGCAGCCAAGATTCGGTCGGAAGCGATGGCTACACCTTC. Its protein is CASSQDSVGSDGYTF.

This clonotype was seen only a few times. The rearrangement uses TRBV7-9 and TRBJ2-5, with 7 bases fitting TRBD1. The DNA end favors TRBJ2-1, so the J call may be wrong. The germline CDR1 and CDR2 sequences are SEHNR and FQNEAQ (reference sequence). The CDR3 length is 18 residues. The CDR3 sequence is CASSPDRELRIPYNEQFF. DNA of the CDR3: TGTGCCAGCAGCCCAGACAGGGAACTGAGAATCCCCTACAATGAGCAGTTCTTC.

The chain carries TRBV7-9 and TRBJ2-1; D might be TRBD1 (5 bases). Germline assignment: CDR1 SEHNR and CDR2 FQNEAQ (reference sequence). The CDR3 consists of 15 residues. Trimming stripped 5 bases from V and 8 bases from J, with 19 bases between. This chain's CDR3 is CASSPRQTPHHEQFF. Written as DNA, the CDR3 is TGTGCCAGCAGCCCTCGACAGACCCCACACCATGAGCAGTTCTTC.

The chain combines TRBV7-9 with TRBJ1-2; D is undetermined. CDR3 size: 14 residues. V lost 5 bases to trimming and J lost 5 bases, with 15 bases between them. Germline CDR1 and CDR2: SEHNR and FQNEAQ (reference sequence). In nucleotides, the CDR3 is TGTGCCAGCAGCACCAACGGCCGCGAATATGGCTACACCTTC. It translates to CASSTNGREYGYTF.

The chain has TRBV10-3 and TRBJ2-1; 8 bases line up with TRBD2. The CDR3 is 18 residues long. Germline values: CDR1 ENHRY, CDR2 SYGVKD. The V and J ends lost 2 bases and 9 bases, in that order; junction bases with no gene match: 18. The CDR3 is CAISEPPGGAGVGSEQFF. In DNA form, the CDR3 reads TGTGCCATCAGTGAGCCCCCGGGGGGAGCGGGAGTTGGGAGTGAGCAGTTCTTC.

This sequence joins TRBV5-5 and TRBJ2-5; tentative D call: TRBD1 (8 bases). The V end was cut by 1 base, the J end by 7 bases, with 11 bases between. CDR1 and CDR2 (germline): SGHKS, YYEKEE (reference sequence). The CDR3 consists of 13 residues. Here the CDR3 reads CASSLNRGGTQYF. CDR3 sequence (DNA): TGTGCCAGCAGCTTGAACAGGGGGGGGACCCAGTACTTC.

The chain joins TRBV12-3 or TRBV12-4 to TRBJ2-3; D unclear. The CDR3 is 14 amino acids. V was pared by 5 bases and J by 2 bases, with 11 bases between. The CDR3 loop reads CASSVSLYTDTQYF. In DNA form, the CDR3 reads TGTGCCAGCAGTGTTTCCCTATACACAGATACGCAGTATTTT.

This sequence joins TRBV20-1 and TRBJ2-1; 8 nucleotides match TRBD2. The CDR3 length is 18 residues. Germline trimming cut 4 bases from V and 0 bases from J; bases unmatched to any gene: 14. Per germline, CDR1 DFQATT and CDR2 SNEGSKA (reference sequence). The CDR3 DNA reads TGCAGTGCTACGGGCACCTGGATAGCGGGACACTCCTACAATGAGCAGTTCTTC. This sequence encodes CSATGTWIAGHSYNEQFF.

V and J are TRBV7-2 and TRBJ1-6, with 8 bases lining up with TRBD1. CDR3 length: 15 amino acids. The germline gives CDR1 SGHTA, CDR2 FQGNSA. Trimming removed 4 bases from V and 9 bases from J; junction bases left unmatched: 8. The CDR3 nucleotides read TGTGCCAGCAGCTCGCGGACAGGGCTCCTTTCACCCCTCCACTTT. Amino acids: CASSSRTGLLSPLHF.